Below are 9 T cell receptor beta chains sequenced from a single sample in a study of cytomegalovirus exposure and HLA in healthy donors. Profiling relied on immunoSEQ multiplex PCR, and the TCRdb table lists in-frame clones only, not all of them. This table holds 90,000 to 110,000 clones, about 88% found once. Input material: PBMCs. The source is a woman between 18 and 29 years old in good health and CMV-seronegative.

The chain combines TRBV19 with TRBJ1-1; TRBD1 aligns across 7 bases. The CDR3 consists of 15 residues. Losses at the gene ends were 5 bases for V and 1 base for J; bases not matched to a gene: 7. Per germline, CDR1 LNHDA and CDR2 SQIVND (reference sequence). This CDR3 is CASSGPGTANTEAFF. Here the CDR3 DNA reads TGTGCCAGTAGTGGACCCGGGACAGCGAACACTGAAGCTTTCTTT.

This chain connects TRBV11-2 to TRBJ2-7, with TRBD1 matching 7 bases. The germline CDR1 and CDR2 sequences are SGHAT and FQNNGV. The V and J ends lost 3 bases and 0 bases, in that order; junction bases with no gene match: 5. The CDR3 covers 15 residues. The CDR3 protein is CASSFGQALSYEQYF. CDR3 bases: TGTGCCAGCAGCTTCGGACAGGCGCTCTCCTACGAGCAGTACTTC.

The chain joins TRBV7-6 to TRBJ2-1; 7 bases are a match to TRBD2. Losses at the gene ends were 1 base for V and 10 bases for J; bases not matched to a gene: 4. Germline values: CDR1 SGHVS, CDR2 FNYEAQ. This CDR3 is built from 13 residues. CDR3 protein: CASSLGDGGEQFF. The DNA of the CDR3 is TGTGCCAGCAGCTTAGGGGACGGGGGGGAGCAGTTCTTC.

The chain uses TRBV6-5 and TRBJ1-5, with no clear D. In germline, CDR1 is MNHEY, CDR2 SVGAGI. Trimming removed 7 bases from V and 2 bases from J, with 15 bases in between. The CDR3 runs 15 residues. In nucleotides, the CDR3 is TGTGCCAGCAAGGCGCCTGGGAGGGGCAATCAGCCCCAGCATTTT. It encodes CASKAPGRGNQPQHF.

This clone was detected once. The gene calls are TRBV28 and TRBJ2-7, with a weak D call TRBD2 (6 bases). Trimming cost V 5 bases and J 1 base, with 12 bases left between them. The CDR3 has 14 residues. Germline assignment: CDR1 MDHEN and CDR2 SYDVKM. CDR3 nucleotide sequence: TGTGCCAGCAGTGGGGGAGGAGGGTCCTACGAGCAGTACTTC. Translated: CASSGGGGSYEQYF.

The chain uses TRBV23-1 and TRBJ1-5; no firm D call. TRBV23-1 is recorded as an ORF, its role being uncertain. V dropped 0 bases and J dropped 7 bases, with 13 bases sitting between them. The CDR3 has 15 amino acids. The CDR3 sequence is CASSQSRGFRQPQHF. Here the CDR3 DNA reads TGCGCCAGCAGTCAATCGAGAGGATTTCGACAGCCCCAGCATTTT.

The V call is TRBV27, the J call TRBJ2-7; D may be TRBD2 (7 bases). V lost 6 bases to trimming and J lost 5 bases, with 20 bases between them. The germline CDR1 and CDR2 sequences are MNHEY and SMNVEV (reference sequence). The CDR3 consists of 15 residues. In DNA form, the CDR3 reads TGTGCCAGCAGCCAACGGAGGGGGGGGCGGGACGAGCAGTACTTC. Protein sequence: CASSQRRGGRDEQYF.

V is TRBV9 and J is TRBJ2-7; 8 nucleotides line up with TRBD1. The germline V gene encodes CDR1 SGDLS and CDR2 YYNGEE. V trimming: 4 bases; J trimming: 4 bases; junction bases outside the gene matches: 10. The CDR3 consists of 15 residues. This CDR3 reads CASSLGQAIHYEQYF. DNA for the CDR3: TGTGCCAGCAGCTTGGGACAGGCTATACATTACGAGCAGTACTTC.

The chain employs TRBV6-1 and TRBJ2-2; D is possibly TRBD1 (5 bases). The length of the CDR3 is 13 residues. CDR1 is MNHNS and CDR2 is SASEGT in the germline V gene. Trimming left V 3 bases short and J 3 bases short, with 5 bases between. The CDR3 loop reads CASSDRDTGELFF. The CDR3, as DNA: TGTGCCAGCAGTGACAGGGACACCGGGGAGCTGTTTTTT.